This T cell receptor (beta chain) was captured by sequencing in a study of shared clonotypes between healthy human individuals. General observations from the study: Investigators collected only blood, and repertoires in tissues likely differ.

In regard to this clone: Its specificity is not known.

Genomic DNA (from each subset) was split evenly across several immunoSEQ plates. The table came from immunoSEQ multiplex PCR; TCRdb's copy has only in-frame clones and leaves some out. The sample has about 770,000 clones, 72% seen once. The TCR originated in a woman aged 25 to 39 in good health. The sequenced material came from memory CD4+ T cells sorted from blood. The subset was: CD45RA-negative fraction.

The CDR3 region is CASAPLAPRTDTQYF. Here the CDR3 DNA reads TGTGCCAGCGCCCCACTAGCGCCACGCACAGATACGCAGTATTTT. The chain carries TRBV6-6 and TRBJ2-3; 7 bases map to TRBD2. The CDR3 consists of 15 residues. Germline V gene sequence: CDR1 MNHNY, CDR2 SVGAGI (reference sequence). The junction had 9 bases not matched to a gene; V was cut back by 8 bases and J by 1 base.